A single sample gave rise to the 20 T cell receptor beta chains below, sequenced in a study of Ad26.COV2.S vaccination and SARS-CoV-2 variants (dated by TCRdb to about 2021). What the time point label conveys for this sample: individuals recovered from natural SARS-CoV-2 infection. Libraries were prepared through the immunoSEQ multiplex PCR assay. The table comes from immuneACCESS by way of TCRdb, which keeps in-frame sequences with V and J called. Part of the clones is missing from these tables; in studies checked, under half for an unresolved V gene and the rest for unknown reasons. The sample table lists about 180,000 clones, roughly 87% of them with a count of one. The biggest ten clones account for under 7.5% of the sample. The source was peripheral blood, collected after recovery from COVID-19. The source of these receptors is a human donor who had recovered from COVID-19.

The chain carries TRBV6-2 or TRBV6-3 and TRBJ2-5, with 9 bases that match TRBD2. The CDR3 covers 15 residues. Germline V gene data show CDR1 as MNHEY and CDR2 as SVGEGT. Losses at the gene ends were 2 bases for V and 2 bases for J; bases not matched to a gene: 3. The CDR3 nucleotides read TGTGCCAGCAGTTACGGACTAGCGAGACAAGAGACCCAGTACTTC. This encodes CASSYGLARQETQYF.

The genes are TRBV27 and TRBJ1-5; TRBD1 is a possible D gene (5 bases). There are 15 residues in the CDR3. CDR1 and CDR2 (germline): MNHEY, SMNVEV (reference sequence). Trimming shortened V by 3 bases and J by 0 bases, and 9 bases separated the two germline ends. This CDR3 reads CASSLGPTSNQPQHF. The CDR3 DNA follows: TGTGCCAGCAGTTTGGGGCCCACTAGCAATCAGCCCCAGCATTTT.

The chain links TRBV2 to TRBJ1-4, with D hard to call. This CDR3 is built from 14 residues. Germline V gene sequence: CDR1 SNHLY, CDR2 FYNNEI. V was trimmed by 6 bases and J by 3 bases, leaving 11 bases between them. CDR3 amino acids: CASSASAANEKLFF. CDR3 bases: TGTGCCAGCAGCGCGAGTGCGGCTAATGAAAAACTGTTTTTT. The variable domain in full, completed from reference TRBV2 and TRBJ1-4, reads EPEVTQTPSHQVTQMGQEVILRCVPISNHLYFYWYRQILGQKVEFLVSFYNNEISEKSEIFDDQFSVERPDGSNFTLKIRSTKLEDSAMYFCASSASAANEKLFFGSGTQLSVL.

CDR3 residues: CASSPPGGSYNSPLHF. CDR3 coding DNA: TGTGCCAGCAGTCCCCCCGGGGGCTCCTATAATTCACCCCTCCACTTT. The rearrangement links TRBV28 to TRBJ1-6; D might be TRBD1 (5 bases). V lost 5 bases to trimming and J lost 0 bases, with 11 bases between them. CDR1 and CDR2 from the germline V gene are MDHEN and SYDVKM. The CDR3 spans 16 residues.

This chain uses TRBV28 with TRBJ2-2; 9 bases are a match to TRBD1. Germline V lookup: CDR1 MDHEN, CDR2 SYDVKM. This CDR3 is built from 18 residues. V was pared by 6 bases and J by 2 bases, with 13 bases of the junction left unmatched. The chain's CDR3 is CASSDPRTGAINTGELFF. The CDR3 DNA sequence: TGTGCCAGCAGCGACCCCCGGACAGGGGCCATAAACACCGGGGAGCTGTTTTTT.

V gene TRBV5-1 combines with J gene TRBJ2-7; possibly TRBD1 for D (5 bases). Germline V CDR1 and CDR2: SGHRS, YFSETQ. This CDR3 has 13 amino acids. V lost 0 bases and J 1 base, leaving 5 bases between the germline ends. CDR3 DNA sequence: TGCGCCAGCAGCTTGGACAGGTCCTACGAGCAGTACTTC. This encodes CASSLDRSYEQYF.

The chain recombines TRBV7-8 with TRBJ1-6; 7 nucleotides align to TRBD1. Germline values: CDR1 SGHVS, CDR2 FQNEAQ. The V and J ends lost 2 bases and 8 bases, in that order; junction bases with no gene match: 3. The CDR3 runs to 14 residues. CDR3 in DNA: TGTGCCAGCAGCTTATGGGGACAGTATTCACCCCTCCACTTT. Translating it yields CASSLWGQYSPLHF.

CDR3 nucleotide sequence: TGTGCCAGCAGTCGAACTGACAGGGCATACGGGGAGCTGTTTTTT. It translates to CASSRTDRAYGELFF. The chain is built from TRBV6-5 and TRBJ2-2, with 7 positions matching TRBD1. V was clipped by 5 bases and J by 7 bases; unmatched bases: 10. In germline, CDR1 is MNHEY, CDR2 SVGAGI. The CDR3 length is 15 residues.

This clone was recorded only once. The chain employs TRBV27 and TRBJ2-2, with 7 positions matching TRBD2. Germline V gene data show CDR1 as MNHEY and CDR2 as SMNVEV (reference sequence). The ends lost 5 bases at V and 0 bases at J; junction bases unmatched: 18. The CDR3 has 20 amino acids. CDR3 bases: TGTGCCAGCAGTCCTTCCGGAGGGGATTCAGCGGGATCGAACACCGGGGAGCTGTTTTTT. Protein: CASSPSGGDSAGSNTGELFF.

The CDR3 sequence is CASGSQARDTGELFF. In nucleotides, the CDR3 is TGTGCTAGTGGCTCTCAGGCGAGGGACACCGGGGAGCTGTTTTTT. The chain joins TRBV12-5 to TRBJ2-2, with TRBD2 as a possible D gene (5 bases). Trimming removed 6 bases at V and 3 bases at J, with 14 bases between. CDR1 LGHNT and CDR2 FRNRAP come from the germline V gene. This CDR3 spans 15 amino acids.

This clone was counted once. The chain employs TRBV13 and TRBJ1-6; a possible D gene is TRBD1 (6 bases). The CDR3 totals 19 residues. With 4 bases removed from V and 0 bases from J, the gap between germline ends came to 19 bases. Germline V gene sequence: CDR1 PRHDT, CDR2 FYEKMQ (reference sequence). CDR3 in amino acids: CASSSQTGRLSSYNSPLHF. The CDR3 region has the DNA TGTGCCAGCAGCTCCCAAACAGGGAGACTTAGCTCCTATAATTCACCCCTCCACTTT.

The chain combines TRBV7-8 with TRBJ1-5, with D perhaps matching TRBD1 (6 bases). This CDR3 is built from 14 residues. Per the germline V gene, CDR1 is SGHVS and CDR2 is FQNEAQ. V shed 4 bases and J shed 7 bases, with 14 bases lying between them. CDR3 protein: CASSYGGGRQPQHF. The CDR3 DNA is TGTGCCAGCAGCTACGGGGGGGGGCGCCAGCCCCAGCATTTT.

The rearrangement links TRBV5-5 to TRBJ2-4; 7 nucleotides agree with TRBD1. The germline gives CDR1 SGHKS, CDR2 YYEKEE (reference sequence). Losses at the gene ends were 4 bases for V and 13 bases for J; bases not matched to a gene: 8. This CDR3 region has 12 residues. CDR3 region: CASSQRDSLQYF. In DNA form, the CDR3 reads TGTGCCAGCAGCCAACGGGACAGCCTACAGTACTTC.

The gene calls are TRBV5-4 and TRBJ2-3, with TRBD2 identical over 9 bases. The CDR3 spans 14 residues. V dropped 0 bases and J dropped 6; count of bases not matched to a gene: 2. Per germline, CDR1 SGHNT and CDR2 YYREEE (reference sequence). CDR3 residues: CASSLDLAGDTQYF. Here the CDR3 DNA reads TGTGCCAGCAGCTTGGATCTAGCGGGGGATACGCAGTATTTT.

As regards this clone: This sample includes further DNA sequences coding for the same CDR3. V gene TRBV5-1 combines with J gene TRBJ2-5, with a tentative D call TRBD1 (6 bases). The germline CDR1 and CDR2 sequences are SGHRS and YFSETQ. Trimming pared 0 bases from V and 4 bases from J, leaving 10 bases between. This CDR3 contains 14 residues. In DNA, the CDR3 is TGCGCCAGCAGCTTGGACAGGGTGGGAGAGACCCAGTACTTC. It codes for CASSLDRVGETQYF.

The gene calls are TRBV7-9 and TRBJ1-3; D may be TRBD1 (5 bases). Germline lookup yields CDR1 SEHNR and CDR2 FQNEAQ (reference sequence). The CDR3 consists of 13 residues. Deletions cut 5 bases from V and 6 bases from J, with 11 bases between. CDR3 DNA: TGTGCCAGCAGCAAACAGGAAACAAACACCATATATTTT. Amino acids: CASSKQETNTIYF.

This chain links TRBV7-9 with TRBJ1-5, with 9 bases lining up with TRBD1. Germline CDR1 reads SEHNR; CDR2 reads FQNEAQ (reference sequence). The CDR3 spans 13 residues. Germline trimming cut 7 bases from V and 6 bases from J; bases unmatched to any gene: 4. The CDR3, as DNA: TGTGCCAGCAAACAGGGGGCAGGTCAGCCCCAGCATTTT. Amino acid sequence: CASKQGAGQPQHF. Supplemented by reference TRBV7-9 and TRBJ1-5, the full variable domain reads DTGVSQNPRHKITKRGQNVTFRCDPISEHNRLYWYRQTLGQGPEFLTYFQNEAQLEKSRLLSDRFSAERPKGSFSTLEIQRTEQGDSAMYLCASKQGAGQPQHFGDGTRLSIL.

The chain joins TRBV25-1 to TRBJ2-3, with a possible D match to TRBD2 (6 bases). This CDR3 has 15 residues. The germline V gene has CDR1 MGHDK and CDR2 SYGVNS. The V end was cut by 5 bases, the J end by 2 bases, with 14 bases between. CDR3 nucleotide sequence: TGTGCCAGCAGTCCCTGGAGGGCAAACACAGATACGCAGTATTTT. Translating gives CASSPWRANTDTQYF.

This chain connects TRBV5-5 to TRBJ2-2; maybe TRBD2 (6 bases). V was shortened by 1 base and J by 1 base, with 11 bases between the two germline ends. Germline CDR1 SGHKS, CDR2 YYEKEE (reference sequence). The CDR3 is 16 residues long. The CDR3 bases are TGTGCCAGCAGCTTGAAGGGACTGATGAACACCGGGGAGCTGTTTTTT. Protein product: CASSLKGLMNTGELFF.

This clone appeared once. The V gene is TRBV11-1, the J gene TRBJ2-3, with 10 nucleotides matching TRBD1. Unmatched junction bases numbered 5, after V lost 5 bases and J lost 0 bases. Germline loops: CDR1 SGHAT, CDR2 FQDESV (reference sequence). The CDR3 contains 16 residues. CDR3 sequence reads: CASSPWTGGSTDTQYF. The CDR3 bases are TGTGCCAGCAGCCCCTGGACAGGGGGTAGCACAGATACGCAGTATTTT.